Ten or more counts support the clone carrying this TCR beta chain. What it binds is not known. The data were taken from a study of regulatory T cells in long-lasting Graves disease. Whole-study findings and limits: Whereas new patients shared 870 or so public clonotypes, persistent patients shared more, at about 2,700. Graves' patients with persistent disease showed TCR diversity lower than patients newly diagnosed.

Documented time point: newly diagnosed GD, antithyroid drugs for less than 3 months. RNA isolated from PBMCs was used to make the TCR library. CDR3-region Arm-PCR and iRepertoire HTBI primers produced the TCR beta libraries. One entry per CDR3 protein, called by TCRdb with MiXCR from the multiplex PCR reads. The sample has around 400,000 distinct CDR3 sequences, about 14% seen once. This TCR came from a female donor with Graves disease. Sample: peripheral blood mononuclear cells (PBMCs), taken at new diagnosis, from a patient treated with antithyroid drugs.

CDR3 nucleotide sequence: TGTGCCAGCAGTCCGTCGGCGGGCACAGATACGCAGTATTTT. Protein: CASSPSAGTDTQYF. The chain links TRBV12-3 or TRBV12-4 to TRBJ2-3; D gene unclear. The CDR3 length is 14 residues. Trimming shortened V by 5 bases and J by 1 base, and 10 bases separated the two germline ends.